The 9 T cell receptor beta chains reported below all come from one sample, sequenced in a study of vaccination effects on CD4 cells after COVID-19. TCRdb's copy holds only in-frame clones and misses some; the assay was immunoSEQ multiplex PCR. The table lists under 15,000 clones, 75% to 80% of them singletons, with about 30% in the top ten. Antigen specificity for these receptors is unknown. Expansion with viral peptide pools was applied to antigen-specific CD4+ T cells by the ViraFEST assay prior to sequencing. The authors isolated CD4+ T cells after around nine days of culture. PCR showed that the person got SARS-CoV-2 infection at some point between March and December 2020. Participants received two doses of either the BNT162b2 or mRNA-1273 vaccine. The specimen comprised CD4+ T cells from PBMCs cultured with HCoV-NL63 spike peptides, sampled after COVID-19 vaccination. The receptors were sampled from a human donor who had a prior SARS-CoV-2 infection.

J is TRBJ2-7 and V is TRBV18; D is possibly TRBD2 (6 bases). Trimming shortened V by 5 bases and J by 5 bases, and 10 bases separated the two germline ends. CDR1 KGHSH and CDR2 LQKENI come from the germline V gene. This CDR3 is built from 12 residues. The CDR3: CASSSAGNEQYF. CDR3 sequence (DNA): TGTGCCAGCTCAAGCGCGGGGAACGAGCAGTACTTC.

V and J are TRBV19 and TRBJ1-1, with a possible D match to TRBD1 (6 bases). Deletions cut 9 bases from V and 4 bases from J, with 21 bases between. The CDR3 is made up of 15 amino acids. Per germline, CDR1 LNHDA and CDR2 SQIVND (reference sequence). The CDR3 nucleotides are TGTGCCAGCGTAGGGGGGGCGGGAAGGGTCACTGAAGCTTTCTTT. Translated, it gives CASVGGAGRVTEAFF.

The chain combines TRBV29-1 with TRBJ2-1; 7 bases are shared with TRBD2. J gave up 6 bases and V 4 bases, and 6 bases lay outside the gene matches. This CDR3 is built from 13 residues. Germline CDR1 and CDR2: SQVTM and ANQGSEA. Written as DNA, the CDR3 is TGCAGCGTTGGAGGTGGGGGGGGCAATGAGCAGTTCTTC. This codes for CSVGGGGGNEQFF.

The chain is built from TRBV9 and TRBJ2-1, with 8 bases identical to TRBD2. This CDR3 has 15 residues. The germline V gene encodes CDR1 SGDLS and CDR2 YYNGEE. The ends lost 4 bases at V and 6 bases at J; junction bases unmatched: 9. This CDR3 reads CASSLRGLVVNEQFF. In DNA form, the CDR3 reads TGTGCCAGCAGCCTTAGGGGACTAGTTGTCAATGAGCAGTTCTTC. Filled out from reference TRBV9 and TRBJ2-1, the complete variable domain reads DSGVTQTPKHLITATGQRVTLRCSPRSGDLSVYWYQQSLDQGLQFLIQYYNGEERAKGNILERFSAQQFPDLHSELNLSSLELGDSALYFCASSLRGLVVNEQFFGPGTRLTVL.

The chain has TRBV3-1 (or the pseudogene TRBV3-2) and TRBJ2-3, with D perhaps matching TRBD1 or TRBD2 (5 bases each). The germline CDR1 and CDR2 sequences are LGHDT and YNNKEL (reference sequence). This CDR3 has 17 residues. The V and J ends lost 0 bases and 0 bases respectively, with 13 bases between them. The CDR3 bases are TGTGCCAGCAGCCAAGACTTTGGGACCTCCAGCACAGATACGCAGTATTTT. Translating gives CASSQDFGTSSTDTQYF.

This chain uses TRBV5-1 with TRBJ2-2, with D possibly matching TRBD1 (5 bases). The CDR3 is 15 amino acids. V lost 0 bases, J lost 6 bases, and 12 bases lay in between. Germline lookup yields CDR1 SGHRS and CDR2 YFSETQ. The CDR3 region is CASSLDPGQPGELFF. The CDR3 DNA is TGCGCCAGCAGCTTGGATCCAGGGCAACCCGGGGAGCTGTTTTTT.

This chain uses TRBV7-9 with TRBJ1-6; the D is unclear. V shed 0 bases and J shed 10 bases, with 7 bases lying between them. Germline values: CDR1 SEHNR, CDR2 FQNEAQ (reference sequence). This CDR3 region has 13 residues. CDR3 nucleotide sequence: TGTGCCAGCAGCTTAGCAATCAAATCACCCCTCCACTTT. It encodes CASSLAIKSPLHF.

This clone was found once. The CDR3 nucleotides read TGTGCCAGCAGTTCTGGACCCTATAATTCACCCCTCCACTTT. Translation: CASSSGPYNSPLHF. This chain uses TRBV6-5 with TRBJ1-6; D ambiguous. Germline V gene data show CDR1 as MNHEY and CDR2 as SVGAGI. The CDR3 sequence is 14 residues long. Trimming took off 4 bases at V and 2 bases at J, with 6 bases between the two ends.

The CDR3 is CASSLARDRTYEQYF. CDR3 in DNA: TGTGCCAGCAGCCTAGCCCGAGACAGGACCTACGAGCAGTACTTC. This chain uses TRBV5-4 with TRBJ2-7; D might be TRBD1 (6 bases). This CDR3 contains 15 residues. Germline V gene sequence: CDR1 SGHNT, CDR2 YYREEE (reference sequence). Trimming removed 4 bases from V and 2 bases from J, with 16 bases in between.